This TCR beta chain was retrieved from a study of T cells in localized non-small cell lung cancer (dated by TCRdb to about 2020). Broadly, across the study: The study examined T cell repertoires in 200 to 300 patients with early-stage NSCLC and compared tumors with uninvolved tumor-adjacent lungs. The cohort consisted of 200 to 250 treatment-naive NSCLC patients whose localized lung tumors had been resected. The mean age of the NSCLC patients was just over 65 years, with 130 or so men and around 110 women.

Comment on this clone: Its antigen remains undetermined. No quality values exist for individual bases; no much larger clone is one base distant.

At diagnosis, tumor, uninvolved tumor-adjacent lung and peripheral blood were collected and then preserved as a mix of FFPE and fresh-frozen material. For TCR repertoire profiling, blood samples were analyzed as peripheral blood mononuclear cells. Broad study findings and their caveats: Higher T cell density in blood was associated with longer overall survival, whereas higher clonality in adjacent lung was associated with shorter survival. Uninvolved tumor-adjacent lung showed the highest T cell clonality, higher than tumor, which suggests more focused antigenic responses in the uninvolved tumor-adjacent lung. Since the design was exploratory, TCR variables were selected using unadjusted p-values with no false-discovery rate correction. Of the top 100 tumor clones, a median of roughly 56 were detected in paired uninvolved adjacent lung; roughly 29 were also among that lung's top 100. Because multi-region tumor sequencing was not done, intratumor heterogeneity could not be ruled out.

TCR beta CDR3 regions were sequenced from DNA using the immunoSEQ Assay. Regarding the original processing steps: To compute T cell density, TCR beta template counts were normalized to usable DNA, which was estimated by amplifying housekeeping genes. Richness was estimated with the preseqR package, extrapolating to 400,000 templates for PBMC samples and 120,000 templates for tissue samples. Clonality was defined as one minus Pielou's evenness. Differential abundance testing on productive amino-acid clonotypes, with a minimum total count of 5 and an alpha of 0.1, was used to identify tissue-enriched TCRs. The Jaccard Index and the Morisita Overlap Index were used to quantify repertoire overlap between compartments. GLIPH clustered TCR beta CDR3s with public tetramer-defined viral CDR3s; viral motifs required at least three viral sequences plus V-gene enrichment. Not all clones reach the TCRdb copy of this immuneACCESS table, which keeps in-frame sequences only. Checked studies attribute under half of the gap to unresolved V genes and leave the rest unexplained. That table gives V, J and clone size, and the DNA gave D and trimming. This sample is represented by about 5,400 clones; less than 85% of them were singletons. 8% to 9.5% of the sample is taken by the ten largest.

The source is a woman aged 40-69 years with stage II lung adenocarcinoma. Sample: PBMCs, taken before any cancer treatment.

The nucleotides are TGTGCCAGCAGTTACGGGACAAGGTACTTGAACACTGAAGCTTTCTTT. This sequence encodes CASSYGTRYLNTEAFF. The rearranged chain carries TRBV6-5 and TRBJ1-1, with TRBD1 as a weak D call on 6 bases. V lost 2 bases and J lost 0 bases; the stretch between them is 13 bases long. Counted from cysteine to phenylalanine, this CDR3 has 16 amino acids. Left in the record is the CDR3 DNA by itself, 48 bases read in frame from the first base. The germline V gene gives CDR1 as MNHEY and CDR2 as SVGAGI.